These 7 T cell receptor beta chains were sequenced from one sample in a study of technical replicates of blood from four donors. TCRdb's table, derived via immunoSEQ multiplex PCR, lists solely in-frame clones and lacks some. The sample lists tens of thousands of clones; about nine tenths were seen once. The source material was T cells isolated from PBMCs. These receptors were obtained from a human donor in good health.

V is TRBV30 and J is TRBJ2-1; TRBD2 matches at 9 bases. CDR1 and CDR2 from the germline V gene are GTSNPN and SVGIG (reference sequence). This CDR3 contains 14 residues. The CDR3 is CAGQSSGDHNEQFF. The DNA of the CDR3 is TGTGCTGGACAGTCTAGCGGGGACCACAATGAGCAGTTCTTC.

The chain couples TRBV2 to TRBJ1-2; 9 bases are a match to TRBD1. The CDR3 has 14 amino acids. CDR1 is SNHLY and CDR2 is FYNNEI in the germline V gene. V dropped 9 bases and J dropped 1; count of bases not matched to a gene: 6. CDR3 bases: TGTGCCAGTCACAGGGGGCTTTTTAACTATGGCTACACCTTC. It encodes CASHRGLFNYGYTF. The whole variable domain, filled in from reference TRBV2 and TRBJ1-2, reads EPEVTQTPSHQVTQMGQEVILRCVPISNHLYFYWYRQILGQKVEFLVSFYNNEISEKSEIFDDQFSVERPDGSNFTLKIRSTKLEDSAMYFCASHRGLFNYGYTFGSGTRLTVV.

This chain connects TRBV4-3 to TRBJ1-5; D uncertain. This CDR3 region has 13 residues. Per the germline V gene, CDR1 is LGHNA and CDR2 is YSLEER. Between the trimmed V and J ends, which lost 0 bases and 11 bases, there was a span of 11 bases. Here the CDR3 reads CASSQETGSAQHF. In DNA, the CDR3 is TGCGCCAGCAGCCAAGAGACGGGGAGTGCCCAGCATTTT.

The CDR3 region has the DNA TGTGCCACCAGCAGAGATCTAACCTACGAGCAGTACTTC. It specifies CATSRDLTYEQYF. The chain links TRBV15 to TRBJ2-7; D remains ambiguous. CDR1 LNHNV and CDR2 YYDKDF come from the germline V gene (reference sequence). V was cut by 0 bases and J by 2 bases, with 5 bases left in between. The CDR3 runs to 13 residues.

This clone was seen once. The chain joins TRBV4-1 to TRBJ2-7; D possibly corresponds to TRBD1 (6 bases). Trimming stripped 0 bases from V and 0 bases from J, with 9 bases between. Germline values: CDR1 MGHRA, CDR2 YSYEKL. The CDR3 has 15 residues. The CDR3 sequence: CASSQEWDTSYEQYF. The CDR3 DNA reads TGCGCCAGCAGCCAAGAATGGGACACCTCCTACGAGCAGTACTTC.

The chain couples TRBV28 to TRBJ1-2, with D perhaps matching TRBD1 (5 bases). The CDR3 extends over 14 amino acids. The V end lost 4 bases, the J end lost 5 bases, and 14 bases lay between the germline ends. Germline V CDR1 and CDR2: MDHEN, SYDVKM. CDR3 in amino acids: CASSWGSLVYGYTF. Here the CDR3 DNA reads TGTGCCAGCAGTTGGGGCAGTTTGGTGTATGGCTACACCTTC.

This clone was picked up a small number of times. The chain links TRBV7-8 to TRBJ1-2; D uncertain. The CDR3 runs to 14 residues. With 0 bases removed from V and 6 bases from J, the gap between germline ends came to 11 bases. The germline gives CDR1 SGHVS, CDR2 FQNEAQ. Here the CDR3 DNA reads TGTGCCAGCAGCTTAGCGTCGGGGTGGGATGGCTACACCTTC. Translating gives CASSLASGWDGYTF.